The T cell receptor (beta chain) described here comes from a study of radiotherapy plus CTLA-4 blockade in lung cancer. Study-level points and caveats: In blood, early T cell clone dynamics reportedly predicted response best, together with interferon-beta. In blood, after radiotherapy plus ipilimumab, tumor-derived TCR clones expanded.

Focal radiation with ipilimumab CTLA-4 blockade was given to patients with chemo-refractory metastatic non-small-cell lung cancer. On this clone itself: Its antigen is currently unknown.

TCRdb's copy holds only in-frame clones and misses some; the assay was immunoSEQ multiplex PCR. This table holds tens of thousands of clones, just under 75% found once. Germline CDR1 is SGHTA and CDR2 is FQGNSA. CDR3 length: 15 residues. V was cut by 1 base and J by 6 bases, with 16 bases left in between. The chain uses TRBV7-2 and TRBJ2-7; D unresolved. The receptor was derived from a human donor with non-small cell lung cancer who had stable disease on radiotherapy plus ipilimumab. The sequenced sample was peripheral blood, obtained from a patient treated with radiotherapy plus ipilimumab. This CDR3 is CASSLERLGRSEQYF. The DNA of the CDR3 is TGTGCCAGCAGCTTAGAGAGGTTGGGTAGGAGCGAGCAGTACTTC.